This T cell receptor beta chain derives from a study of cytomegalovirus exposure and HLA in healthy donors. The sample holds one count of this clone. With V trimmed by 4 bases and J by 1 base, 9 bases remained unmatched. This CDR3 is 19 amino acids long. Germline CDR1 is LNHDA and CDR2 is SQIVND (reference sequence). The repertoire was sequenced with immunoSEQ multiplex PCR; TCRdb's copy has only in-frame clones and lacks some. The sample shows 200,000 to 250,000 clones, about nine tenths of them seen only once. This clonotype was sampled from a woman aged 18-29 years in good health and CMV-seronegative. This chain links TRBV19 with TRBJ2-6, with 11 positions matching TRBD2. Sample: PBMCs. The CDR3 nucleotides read TGTGCCAGTAGTACCCCCGGGACTAGCGGAATATCTGGGGCCAACGTCCTGACTTTC. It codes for CASSTPGTSGISGANVLTF.